This T cell receptor beta chain was captured in a study of shared clonotypes between healthy human individuals (TCRdb year 2020). Looking at the study overall: A few men and two women, aged 18 to 49 years, made up the cohort. For each donor, CD4 naive and CD4 memory were each run on three plates, CD8 naive on two plates, and CD8 memory on one plate. Blood TCR repertoires of five healthy adults were deeply sequenced to estimate repertoire size and the extent of clonotype sharing between individuals. Different laboratories and diverse techniques were used to prepare libraries and sequence TCR repertoires, to increase sequencing depth and limit assay-specific biases. Between about 0.94 and 8.9 billion PBMCs per donor were obtained by leukapheresis.

Summary of the overall study and its limitations: Naive subsets generally had larger estimated clonotype richness than memory subsets. Higher generation probabilities were observed for clonotypes shared by all four sorted-subset donors than for non-shared clonotypes. Because the study included a small number of donors, the genetic and exposure-history diversity represented was limited. When a few donors were compared, the shared fraction of clonotypes was approximately 5% for naive CD4, 3.5% to 4% for naive CD8, about 2.5% for memory CD4, and 0.4% for memory CD8. Sampling was restricted to blood, and TCR repertoires in tissue are likely to differ from TCR repertoires in blood. Pairwise subsampling led to the expectation that sequencing depth would affect the degree of clonotype sharing among donors. Incomplete sequencing was indicated by rarefaction of sorted-subset datasets, despite the large sequencing depth.

On this clone itself: It lacks a known antigen. Base qualities are not provided; no much larger clone lies one nucleotide away.

Using the deep immunoSEQ assay, TCR CDR3 regions were amplified from genomic DNA by multiplex PCR. Genomic DNA extracted from each cell subset was distributed evenly over all wells of several immunoSEQ 96-well plates, and each plate served as one replicate. For sorted subsets, around 200 ng genomic DNA, equal to 25,000 to 35,000 T cell genomes, was loaded into each replicate PCR. Purified libraries were measured with a Qubit 3.0 fluorometer, size-checked on a Bioanalyzer 2100, and measured again with the KAPA Library Quantification kit. Each immunoSEQ 96-well plate was sequenced on its own single-read 150-cycle Illumina NextSeq 550 flow cell. In the authors' own workflow: Because only junctional sequences without quality scores were contained in the immunoSEQ output, filtering matching that applied to full-length reads could not be performed. To assign V/J genes and CDR3, sequences were annotated against IMGT germline references using PyIR, a Python wrapper for IgBLAST v1.9. Reads were removed for weak V/J assignments (E-value above 1e-6), missing CDR3, stop codons, out-of-frame junctions, or ambiguous translated residues. V3J clonotypes were defined as sequences sharing the same inferred V gene, J gene, and CDR3 amino acid sequence. The percentage overlap between two repertoires was calculated by dividing the number of shared unique clonotypes by the size of the smaller repertoire. Three approaches were used to assess repertoire richness: RTK rarefaction, the Chao1 estimator, and Recon v2.1 estimates of unobserved clonotypes. OLGA was used to compute generation probabilities for all TCRbeta clonotypes that the gDNA method yielded from a few donors. In its TCRdb copy, this immuneACCESS table keeps in-frame sequences only and misses some clones. Where compared with another copy, unresolved V genes explain less than half of these, and the others have no known cause. V, J and clone size are those of that table, while D and trimming were read from the DNA. The sample table holds under 2.5 million clones, of which about 90% were seen once. Around 0.38% of the sample is held by the ten biggest clonotypes.

The donors were healthy, HIV-negative adults who had no recently reported acute infections or vaccinations. All donors were Caucasian adults living in Nashville, Tennessee, USA. CD4+ T cells were enriched through magnetic negative selection, after which naive cells were positively selected on CD45RA and the remaining negative fraction served as the memory subset. After blood collection by leukapheresis, PBMCs were isolated using Ficoll-Histopaque density gradient centrifugation and then cryopreserved in the vapor phase of liquid nitrogen. Purity and quantity of every magnetically sorted T cell population were checked by analytical flow cytometry. Genomic DNA was isolated from every sorted fraction and measured by UV absorbance on a Nanodrop 2000c. From cysteine to phenylalanine, the CDR3 is 17 amino acids long. Just the 51-base CDR3 DNA is kept, in frame starting at base 1. Per the germline V gene, KGHSH is the CDR1 and LQKENI is the CDR2. Here V drops 0 bases and J drops 0 bases, and the junction holds 8 bases not matched to any gene.

Sequenced material: naive CD4+ T cells from PBMCs. This specimen's cell subset or site label, interpreted: CD45RA+ positively selected. This sequence was found in a man in his late teens or twenties in good health. Some clones in this sample may be carry-over from other donors' samples. The chain couples TRBV18 to TRBJ2-7; TRBD1 aligns with 7 central bases. The CDR3 in this case is CASSPPKQGPSSYEQYF. The nucleotides read TGTGCCAGCTCACCACCTAAACAGGGGCCGAGCTCCTACGAGCAGTACTTC.